The 9 T cell receptor beta chains given below trace back to one sample, sequenced in a study of T cells in Graves' hyperthyroidism and ophthalmopathy. What was amplified from RNA transcripts were TCR beta CDR3 regions. With the HTBI primer set, the TCR CDR3 went through a first round of RT-PCR. From the multiplex PCR reads, TCRdb called clonotypes with MiXCR, one entry per CDR3 protein. This table holds approximately 380,000 distinct CDR3 sequences, roughly 18% found once. The specimen was blood. These receptors were obtained from a man between 18 and 29 years old with Graves' ophthalmopathy.

This clonotype was seen at least ten times. The chain couples TRBV7-8 to TRBJ1-2; D might be TRBD1 (5 bases). Germline CDR1 is SGHVS and CDR2 is FQNEAQ. The ends were cut back, 5 bases at V and 4 bases at J, with 14 bases in the middle. The length of the CDR3 is 14 residues. Here the CDR3 reads CASSPETARYGYTF. CDR3 nucleotides: TGTGCCAGCAGCCCGGAGACAGCGCGCTATGGCTACACCTTC.

With respect to this clonotype: A single base separates this from a much larger clone, so it may be a read error. This rearrangement joins TRBV12-3 or TRBV12-4 to TRBJ1-3, with no clear D. The CDR3 runs 12 residues. Trimming left V 11 bases short and J 4 bases short, with 12 bases between. This CDR3 is CARTRAGNTIYF. For the CDR3, the DNA is TGTGCCCGCACCCGAGCCGGAAACACCATATATTTT.

CDR3: CASSLDRADYGYTF. CDR3 DNA sequence: TGTGCCAGCAGTTTGGACAGGGCAGACTATGGCTACACCTTC. The chain recombines TRBV28 with TRBJ1-2; 8 bases are a match to TRBD1. Germline loops: CDR1 MDHEN, CDR2 SYDVKM. The CDR3 totals 14 residues. The junction had 3 bases not matched to a gene; V was cut back by 3 bases and J by 3 bases.

The V call is TRBV2, the J call TRBJ1-2; TRBD1 is a possible D gene (5 bases). V was shortened by 1 base and J by 7 bases, with 7 bases between the two germline ends. The CDR3 sequence is 12 residues long. Looked up from germline, CDR1 is SNHLY and CDR2 is FYNNEI. The CDR3 DNA follows: TGTGCCAGCAGTGAAGGGGGCGCTGGCTACACCTTC. As protein: CASSEGGAGYTF.

This clonotype was seen at least ten times. This chain joins TRBV18 and TRBJ2-7; D gene ambiguous. Per the germline V gene, CDR1 is KGHSH and CDR2 is LQKENI. The V end was cut by 3 bases, the J end by 4 bases, with 7 bases between. CDR3 length: 12 residues. CDR3 sequence reads: CASSPSQYEQYF. CDR3 DNA: TGTGCCAGCTCACCGAGTCAATACGAGCAGTACTTC.

This clonotype showed up many times. V gene TRBV12-3 or TRBV12-4 combines with J gene TRBJ2-5; 10 bases line up with TRBD2. The CDR3 extends over 17 amino acids. Unmatched junction bases numbered 9, after V lost 3 bases and J lost 2 bases. The CDR3 DNA reads as TGTGCCAGCAGTTTTGAGCGGGGGGGCCCGTCGCAAGAGACCCAGTACTTC. It translates to CASSFERGGPSQETQYF.

This clonotype was recorded a few times. The chain is built from TRBV27 and TRBJ1-5, with no clear D. This CDR3 has 15 amino acids. Per germline, CDR1 MNHEY and CDR2 SMNVEV (reference sequence). The germline V and J ends were trimmed by 6 bases and 8 bases, with 20 bases remaining between them. Here the CDR3 reads CASSDSGVPGEPQHF. In DNA form, the CDR3 reads TGTGCCAGCAGCGATAGTGGAGTCCCCGGGGAGCCCCAGCATTTT.

This clonotype occurred many times. The chain employs TRBV18 and TRBJ1-2, with a weak D call TRBD1 (6 bases). Trimming stripped 3 bases from V and 6 bases from J, with 11 bases between. Germline values: CDR1 KGHSH, CDR2 LQKENI. This CDR3 is built from 13 residues. CDR3 protein: CASSPNREDGYTF. The CDR3 DNA is TGTGCCAGCTCACCTAACAGGGAGGATGGCTACACCTTC.

V is TRBV6-1 and J is TRBJ2-1, with D possibly matching TRBD1 (5 bases). Germline V gene sequence: CDR1 MNHNS, CDR2 SASEGT. Trimming removed 5 bases at V and 0 bases at J, with 17 bases between. The CDR3 spans 17 residues. The CDR3, as DNA: TGTGCCAGCAGTCCTGACACTGGACAACTCTCCTACAATGAGCAGTTCTTC. Its protein product is CASSPDTGQLSYNEQFF.